Listed below are T cell receptor beta chains from one sample, sequenced in a study of shared clonotypes between healthy human individuals. Produced via immunoSEQ multiplex PCR; TCRdb's table is partial and in-frame only. This sample has over 800,000 clones, with 85% to 95% found just once. Sequencing was done on a sample of naive CD8+ T cells sorted from blood. The origin of the receptors is a man under 40 in good health. Each CDR3 is given with its conserved first and last residue. The D gene is left open where the match is weak. For some rows the clone size is stated as once, few or many, or as a class when expanded; others skip it.

j_gene: TRBJ2-3; abundance: -; d_gene: -; len: 15; v_gene: TRBV7-9; CDR3nt: TGTGCCAGCAGCTTAGCGCTCGGTTTTACAGATACGCAGTATTTT; CDR3aa: CASSLALGFTDTQYF
j_gene: TRBJ2-7; abundance: -; d_gene: -; len: 12; v_gene: TRBV25-1; CDR3nt: TGTGCCAGCACCCGTGAGGGGGACAAGCAGTACTTC; CDR3aa: CASTREGDKQYF
j_gene: TRBJ2-2; abundance: -; d_gene: TRBD2; len: 15; v_gene: TRBV2; CDR3nt: TGTGCCAGCGGTGGGGGGGAGCTAAACACCGGGGAGCTGTTTTTT; CDR3aa: CASGGGELNTGELFF
j_gene: TRBJ2-7; abundance: once; d_gene: -; len: 14; v_gene: TRBV28; CDR3nt: TGTGCCAGCAGTTTATGGGTGGGATCCTACGAGCAGTACTTC; CDR3aa: CASSLWVGSYEQYF
j_gene: TRBJ2-1; abundance: -; d_gene: TRBD2; len: 19; v_gene: TRBV9; CDR3nt: TGTGCCAGCAGCGTAGCCCTACAAAGACTAGCGGGGGAGAACAATGAGCAGTTCTTC; CDR3aa: CASSVALQRLAGENNEQFF
j_gene: TRBJ1-5; abundance: once; d_gene: -; len: 12; v_gene: TRBV19; CDR3nt: TGTGCCAGTACTACAGGCAATCAGCCCCAGCATTTT; CDR3aa: CASTTGNQPQHF
j_gene: TRBJ2-7; abundance: -; d_gene: TRBD1; len: 14; v_gene: TRBV5-4; CDR3nt: TGTGCCAGCAGCCACCGGGACAGTGTCTACGAGCAGTACTTC; CDR3aa: CASSHRDSVYEQYF
j_gene: TRBJ2-3; abundance: -; d_gene: -; len: 14; v_gene: TRBV7-8; CDR3nt: TGTGCCAGCAGCATTAGCGGAAGCACAGATACGCAGTATTTT; CDR3aa: CASSISGSTDTQYF
j_gene: TRBJ2-6; abundance: -; d_gene: -; len: 17; v_gene: TRBV7-9; CDR3nt: TGTGCCAGCAGCCCTGGACCCGGGGGAACAGGGGCCAACGTCCTGACTTTC; CDR3aa: CASSPGPGGTGANVLTF
j_gene: TRBJ2-1; abundance: -; d_gene: -; len: 14; v_gene: TRBV5-6; CDR3nt: TGTGCCAGCAGCTTGGCCGCAGGGAGCCATGAGCAGTTCTTC; CDR3aa: CASSLAAGSHEQFF
j_gene: TRBJ2-3; abundance: -; d_gene: TRBD2; len: 16; v_gene: TRBV7-7; CDR3nt: TGTGCTAGCAGCTTAGAGGTGGGAGGGATGCAAGATACGCAGTATTTT; CDR3aa: CASSLEVGGMQDTQYF
j_gene: TRBJ2-2; abundance: -; d_gene: TRBD1; len: 14; v_gene: TRBV27; CDR3nt: TGTGCCAGCAGTTTGGACAGGGCGGTCGGGGAGCTGTTTTTT; CDR3aa: CASSLDRAVGELFF
j_gene: TRBJ2-7; abundance: -; d_gene: -; len: 14; v_gene: TRBV30; CDR3nt: TGTGCCTGGAGTGTAATGGCTCTCTCCTACGAGCAGTACTTC; CDR3aa: CAWSVMALSYEQYF
j_gene: TRBJ2-5; abundance: -; d_gene: TRBD2; len: 15; v_gene: TRBV11-3; CDR3nt: TGTGCCAGCAGCCCTGGACTAGCGGTCCAAGAGACCCAGTACTTC; CDR3aa: CASSPGLAVQETQYF
j_gene: TRBJ1-2; abundance: -; d_gene: -; len: 14; v_gene: TRBV7-9; CDR3nt: TGTGCCAGCAGCTTAGGGGTGGGAGTCTATGGCTACACCTTC; CDR3aa: CASSLGVGVYGYTF
j_gene: TRBJ2-7; abundance: -; d_gene: -; len: 16; v_gene: TRBV5-1; CDR3nt: TGCGCCAGCAGCCCGACAAGAGGGGTTCCCTCCTACGAGCAGTACTTC; CDR3aa: CASSPTRGVPSYEQYF
j_gene: TRBJ2-7; abundance: -; d_gene: TRBD2; len: 16; v_gene: TRBV7-9; CDR3nt: TGTGCCAGCAGCTCCCATACGACTAGCGGGAACTACGAGCAGTACTTC; CDR3aa: CASSSHTTSGNYEQYF
j_gene: TRBJ2-3; abundance: -; d_gene: -; len: 10; v_gene: TRBV29-1; CDR3nt: TGCAGCGTTGTCGAAGATACGCAGTATTTT; CDR3aa: CSVVEDTQYF
j_gene: TRBJ2-4; abundance: -; d_gene: -; len: 15; v_gene: TRBV30; CDR3nt: TGTGCCTGGAGTGTACCGGGCTTAGCCAAAAACATTCAGTACTTC; CDR3aa: CAWSVPGLAKNIQYF
j_gene: TRBJ2-7; abundance: -; d_gene: TRBD2; len: 16; v_gene: TRBV27; CDR3nt: TGTGCCAGCAGTGCCACTAGCGGGAGGAGCTCCTACGAGCAGTACTTC; CDR3aa: CASSATSGRSSYEQYF
j_gene: TRBJ2-1; abundance: few; d_gene: TRBD2; len: 16; v_gene: TRBV7-9; CDR3nt: TGTGCCAGCAGGCGGGGAGCTAGCGGTTCCTACAATGAGCAGTTCTTC; CDR3aa: CASRRGASGSYNEQFF
j_gene: TRBJ2-7; abundance: -; d_gene: TRBD2; len: 14; v_gene: TRBV28; CDR3nt: TGTGCCAGCACCCGCAGCGGGAGAAGCTACGAGCAGTACTTC; CDR3aa: CASTRSGRSYEQYF
j_gene: TRBJ2-1; abundance: once; d_gene: -; len: 17; v_gene: TRBV18; CDR3nt: TGTGCCAGCTCACCACTGCCAGGCCTCAGCTCCTACAATGAGCAGTTCTTC; CDR3aa: CASSPLPGLSSYNEQFF
j_gene: TRBJ2-7; abundance: many; d_gene: -; len: 12; v_gene: TRBV6-5; CDR3nt: TGTGCCAGCAGCCAGGACAGAAGCGAGCAGTACTTC; CDR3aa: CASSQDRSEQYF
j_gene: TRBJ2-3; abundance: -; d_gene: -; len: 16; v_gene: TRBV7-9; CDR3nt: TGTGCCAGCAGCTTAGGGGGTCAACTAAGCACAGATACGCAGTATTTT; CDR3aa: CASSLGGQLSTDTQYF
j_gene: TRBJ2-3; abundance: -; d_gene: -; len: 16; v_gene: TRBV7-9; CDR3nt: TGTGCCAGCAGCTCCCGGTGGAGGGATGGGACAGATACGCAGTATTTT; CDR3aa: CASSSRWRDGTDTQYF
j_gene: TRBJ2-3; abundance: -; d_gene: -; len: 14; v_gene: TRBV5-4; CDR3nt: TGTGCCAGCAGCTTAGAAGCGGCCACAGATACGCAGTATTTT; CDR3aa: CASSLEAATDTQYF